The present T cell receptor (beta chain) was sequenced within a study of blood T cell repertoires in COVID-19. Sequencing used immunoSEQ multiplex PCR; TCRdb keeps in-frame clones, though not all of them. The data show under 400,000 clones, roughly 89% seen once. There are 17 residues in the CDR3. Between the trimmed V and J ends, which lost 2 bases and 0 bases, there was a span of 16 bases. Germline loops: CDR1 KGHSH, CDR2 LQKENI. V is TRBV18 and J is TRBJ1-2, with unresolved D. The source of this sequence is a woman aged 55-75 years with COVID-19, enrolled during active disease. Material: peripheral blood. CDR3 sequence: CASSPKPPDTTNYGYTF. As DNA, the CDR3 is TGTGCCAGCTCACCAAAGCCCCCCGATACGACTAACTATGGCTACACCTTC.